The 24 T cell receptor beta chains below all came from one sample that was sequenced in a study of shared clonotypes between healthy human individuals. Clones were sequenced by immunoSEQ multiplex PCR, and TCRdb holds only the in-frame ones, with some missing. The sample includes fewer than 650,000 clones, 60% to 85% seen only once; the top ten take under 15%. The sample taken for sequencing was PBMCs. All receptors come from a woman aged 40 to 50 in good health. Some clones in this sample may be carry-over from other donors' samples.

V usage is TRBV27 and J usage is TRBJ1-4, with D possibly TRBD1 on 5 matching bases. The CDR3 spans 15 residues. Germline loops: CDR1 MNHEY, CDR2 SMNVEV (reference sequence). The ends were cut back, 6 bases at V and 7 bases at J, with 18 bases in the middle. The CDR3 is CASSSLGRASEKLFF. In DNA, the CDR3 is TGTGCCAGCAGCTCGCTGGGCAGGGCTAGTGAAAAACTGTTTTTT.

Details on this clone: An end of the junction differs from the germline gene, which may be a read error. The gene calls are TRBV30 and TRBJ1-6, with D possibly TRBD1 on 6 matching bases. CDR3 length equals 13 residues. Looked up from germline, CDR1 is GTSNPN and CDR2 is SVGIG (reference sequence). This CDR3 reads CAWTGPQGSPLHF. Written as DNA, the CDR3 is TGTGCGTGGACCGGACCCCAGGGGTCACCCCTCCACTTT. Based on the CDR3 plus reference TRBV30 and TRBJ1-6, the full variable domain is SQTIHQWPATLVQPVGSPLSLECTVEGTSNPNLYWYRQAAGRGLQLLFYSVGIGQISSEVPQNLSASRPQDRQFILSSKKLLLSDSGFYLCAWTGPQGSPLHFGNGTRLTVT.

The chain recombines TRBV6-1 with TRBJ1-2, with D possibly matching TRBD1 (6 bases). The germline V gene has CDR1 MNHNS and CDR2 SASEGT. The CDR3 contains 12 residues. V shed 5 bases and J shed 5 bases, with 9 bases lying between them. Written as DNA, the CDR3 is TGTGCCAGCAGTTCTGGACAGTATGGCTACACCTTC. The encoded protein is CASSSGQYGYTF.

This clone was seen only a few times. V is TRBV6-1 and J is TRBJ2-3, with 9 bases fitting TRBD2. Germline-derived CDR1 and CDR2 are MNHNS and SASEGT. CDR3 length: 15 residues. The V and J ends lost 3 bases and 3 bases, in that order; junction bases with no gene match: 4. The CDR3 loop reads CASSEVAGETDTQYF. The CDR3 region has the DNA TGTGCCAGCAGTGAGGTAGCGGGAGAGACAGATACGCAGTATTTT.

This chain links TRBV6-1 with TRBJ2-5, with D perhaps TRBD2 (5 bases). This CDR3 is built from 14 residues. Per germline, CDR1 MNHNS and CDR2 SASEGT. V was pared by 7 bases and J by 5 bases, with 17 bases between. CDR3 DNA sequence: TGTGCCAGCAAGCCGTCACGGGGTGGGGAGACCCAGTACTTC. Translation: CASKPSRGGETQYF.

This clone showed up just a few times. This chain links TRBV28 with TRBJ2-3, with D unresolved. V lost 8 bases to trimming and J lost 5 bases, with 14 bases between them. This CDR3 has 13 residues. Germline values: CDR1 MDHEN, CDR2 SYDVKM. CDR3 in DNA: TGTGCCAGCCAGTTGGATACACAAGATACGCAGTATTTT. This translates into CASQLDTQDTQYF.

Here the CDR3 reads CASSRTGTGEETQYF. The CDR3 bases are TGTGCCAGCAGCCGAACCGGGACAGGGGAAGAGACCCAGTACTTC. This chain joins TRBV9 and TRBJ2-5; 10 positions agree with TRBD1. Germline CDR1 is SGDLS and CDR2 is YYNGEE. The CDR3 contains 15 residues. After removal of 4 bases from V and 3 bases from J, the junction contained 6 bases not matched to a gene.

The rearrangement joins TRBV28 to TRBJ2-7; TRBD2 matches at 7 bases. J was trimmed by 3 bases and V by 7 bases; bases with no gene match: 6. CDR3 length: 13 residues. Per the germline V gene, CDR1 is MDHEN and CDR2 is SYDVKM. The CDR3 region has the DNA TGTGCCAGCAACTTCCCGGGAGGCTACGAGCAGTACTTC. Translation gives CASNFPGGYEQYF.

On this clone: Germline is not matched at one junction end, which may reflect a read error. This chain links TRBV7-7 with TRBJ2-1, with 8 bases that match TRBD1. The CDR3 totals 14 residues. In germline, CDR1 is SSHAT, CDR2 FNYEAQ (reference sequence). The CDR3: CASSPLGQGYEQFF. The CDR3 nucleotides read TGTGCTAGCAGCCCGCTAGGACAGGGCTATGAGCAGTTCTTC.

The rearrangement uses TRBV7-2 and TRBJ2-3, with TRBD2 matching over 12 bases. Germline trimming cut 5 bases from V and 5 bases from J; bases unmatched to any gene: 8. The CDR3 covers 16 residues. From germline, CDR1 is SGHTA and CDR2 FQGNSA. CDR3 protein: CASSPRLAGVGDTQYF. In DNA, the CDR3 is TGTGCCAGCAGCCCAAGACTAGCGGGAGTTGGAGATACGCAGTATTTT.

The table lists this clone with a few counts. The CDR3 region has the DNA TGTGCCAGCAGCTTGGGGGGCGCAGATCTCTATGGCTACACCTTC. Translation gives CASSLGGADLYGYTF. The V call is TRBV5-4, the J call TRBJ1-2, with D possibly matching TRBD1 (5 bases). Germline V lookup: CDR1 SGHNT, CDR2 YYREEE (reference sequence). V lost 0 bases, J lost 4 bases, and 13 bases lay in between. This CDR3 is built from 15 residues.

The CDR3 loop is CASRHRVGELFF. The CDR3 DNA reads TGTGCCAGCAGACACAGGGTGGGGGAGCTGTTTTTT. J is TRBJ2-2 and V is TRBV27; D may be TRBD1 (6 bases). CDR3 length: 12 amino acids. Germline V gives CDR1 MNHEY, CDR2 SMNVEV (reference sequence). The V gene lost 6 bases and the J gene lost 8 bases, with 10 bases spanning the gap.

The chain carries TRBV21-1 and TRBJ1-1. TRBV21-1 is a documented pseudogene. This CDR3 region has 18 residues. The CDR3 sequence is CASSHGWRSNNMNTEAFF. The CDR3 region has the DNA TGTGCCAGCAGCCACGGATGGCGGAGCAACAATATGAACACTGAAGCTTTCTTT.

This clone has more than one count but fewer than ten. This chain connects TRBV25-1 to TRBJ1-4, with D maybe TRBD1 (5 bases). V lost 4 bases to trimming and J lost 4 bases, with 13 bases between them. The CDR3 covers 15 residues. Germline-derived CDR1 and CDR2 are MGHDK and SYGVNS. DNA for the CDR3: TGTGCCAGCAGTGGGTGGGTCGGGGGTAATGAAAAACTGTTTTTT. This sequence encodes CASSGWVGGNEKLFF. Combining the CDR3 with reference TRBV25-1 and TRBJ1-4 gives the whole variable domain EADIYQTPRYLVIGTGKKITLECSQTMGHDKMYWYQQDPGMELHLIHYSYGVNSTEKGDLSSESTVSRIRTEHFPLTLESARPSHTSQYLCASSGWVGGNEKLFFGSGTQLSVL.

For this clone: This may be a read error, as it is one base from a much larger clone. The sample contains more than one DNA sequence encoding this CDR3. V gene TRBV5-1 combines with J gene TRBJ1-1; 7 bases map to TRBD1. This CDR3 has 16 amino acids. Germline assignment: CDR1 SGHRS and CDR2 YFSETQ. This CDR3 is CASSLGLGQLNTEAFF. In DNA, the CDR3 is TGCGCCAGCAGCCTGGGCCTGGGACAGTTGAACACTGAAGCTTTCTTC.

V gene TRBV5-1 combines with J gene TRBJ2-7, with 12 bases matching TRBD1. The DNA end is more similar to TRBJ2-5, so the J call may be wrong. This CDR3 is built from 15 residues. Looked up from germline, CDR1 is SGHRS and CDR2 is YFSETQ. CDR3 coding DNA: TGCGCCAGCAGCTTTGGGGACAGGGGGCTGGAGACCCAGTACTTC. Encoded protein: CASSFGDRGLETQYF.

This clone was seen once. The genes are TRBV7-8 and TRBJ2-7, with TRBD2 identical over 7 bases. The CDR3 contains 18 residues. Germline V gives CDR1 SGHVS, CDR2 FQNEAQ. V gave up 5 bases and J gave up 3 bases; unmatched junction bases: 19. For the CDR3, the DNA is TGTGCCAGCAGCCCCACTCCTTATGAAGCGGGACCTGTCTACGAGCAGTACTTC. It specifies CASSPTPYEAGPVYEQYF.

This rearrangement joins TRBV6-1 to TRBJ1-1, with D unresolved. Trimming took off 2 bases at V and 3 bases at J, with 13 bases between the two ends. CDR3 length: 15 amino acids. Germline CDR1 MNHNS, CDR2 SASEGT. DNA for the CDR3: TGTGCCAGCAGTGAACACGGGGTGGTGGACACTGAAGCTTTCTTT. As protein: CASSEHGVVDTEAFF.

CDR3 DNA: TGTGCCAGCAGTCTACCGGGGGGGTTGAACACTGAAGCTTTCTTT. Its translation: CASSLPGGLNTEAFF. The V and J genes are TRBV28 and TRBJ1-1; D is possibly TRBD1 (5 bases). The germline gives CDR1 MDHEN, CDR2 SYDVKM. This CDR3 has 15 residues. Trimming removed 5 bases at V and 0 bases at J, with 13 bases between.

This clone was recorded at least ten times. This chain links TRBV5-6 with TRBJ2-3; TRBD2 aligns across 13 bases. The CDR3 is 17 amino acids. In germline, CDR1 is SGHDT, CDR2 YYEEEE. V trimming: 1 base; J trimming: 4 bases; junction bases outside the gene matches: 6. The CDR3 DNA is TGTGCCAGCAGCTTGTTACTAGCGGGAGGGCCTGCAGATACGCAGTATTTT. Translated, it gives CASSLLLAGGPADTQYF.

This chain connects TRBV15 to TRBJ1-2; 7 nucleotides match TRBD1. V was pared by 4 bases and J by 0 bases, with 14 bases of the junction left unmatched. Germline lookup yields CDR1 LNHNV and CDR2 YYDKDF (reference sequence). The length of the CDR3 is 18 residues. The CDR3 reads CATSIAGQDGFANYGYTF. The CDR3 DNA reads as TGTGCCACCAGCATCGCAGGACAGGATGGGTTTGCTAACTATGGCTACACCTTC. Complete variable domain (other parts from reference TRBV15 and TRBJ1-2): DAMVIQNPRYQVTQFGKPVTLSCSQTLNHNVMYWYQQKSSQAPKLLFHYYDKDFNNEADTPDNFQSRRPNTSFCFLDIRSPGLGDTAMYLCATSIAGQDGFANYGYTFGSGTRLTVV.

The rearrangement uses TRBV15 and TRBJ1-1; no clear D. CDR3 size: 14 residues. The V end lost 0 bases, the J end lost 7 bases, and 12 bases lay between the germline ends. Germline V CDR1 and CDR2: LNHNV, YYDKDF (reference sequence). The CDR3 nucleotides read TGTGCCACCAGCAGAGATTTGGCAGCAGTTGAAGCTTTCTTT. It translates to CATSRDLAAVEAFF.

The rearrangement links TRBV5-1 to TRBJ2-1, with D possibly being TRBD2 (6 bases). V shed 7 bases and J shed 8 bases, with 22 bases lying between them. In germline, CDR1 is SGHRS, CDR2 YFSETQ. CDR3 length: 15 amino acids. The CDR3 reads CASQERAGLFDEQFF. The DNA for the CDR3 is TGCGCCAGCCAAGAGAGGGCGGGACTCTTCGATGAGCAGTTCTTC.

V and J are TRBV7-1 and TRBJ1-2, with 8 nucleotides matching TRBD1. TRBV7-1 belongs to the ORF category, with a function that is uncertain. This CDR3 spans 15 amino acids. With 4 bases clipped from V and 8 bases from J, the junction kept 12 bases outside the gene matches. As DNA, the CDR3 is TGTGCCAGCAGCTTGGGACCAGACAGGGGAGGAGGCTACACCTTC. This translates into CASSLGPDRGGGYTF.